A selection of T cell receptor beta chains follows, all from one sample in a study of technical replicates of blood from a handful of donors. Only in-frame clones appear in the TCRdb table, and some are missing; sequencing was by immunoSEQ multiplex PCR. The table records 75,000 to 100,000 clones, roughly 96% of them present only once. Material for sequencing was T cells isolated from PBMCs. The receptors derive from a human donor in good health. CDR3s include the opening cysteine and the closing phenylalanine or tryptophan. A D gene is named only where the DNA matches it firmly. Clone size is given for some rows only: seen once, a few or many times, or a class if the clone is expanded.

d_call: TRBD2; v_call: TRBV10-1; j_call: TRBJ2-3; clone_size: NA; cdr3_aa: CASSNPGLATTDTQYF; cdr3_nt: TGCGCCAGTTCGAATCCGGGACTAGCAACCACAGATACGCAGTATTTT
d_call: TRBD2; v_call: TRBV25-1; j_call: TRBJ2-1; clone_size: NA; cdr3_aa: CASRAGGGNPYEQFF; cdr3_nt: TGTGCCAGCAGGGCCGGCGGGGGGAATCCCTATGAGCAGTTCTTC
d_call: NA; v_call: TRBV28; j_call: TRBJ1-6; clone_size: NA; cdr3_aa: CASSINHNSPLHF; cdr3_nt: TGTGCCAGCAGTATAAATCATAATTCACCCCTCCACTTT
d_call: NA; v_call: TRBV4-1; j_call: TRBJ2-3; clone_size: NA; cdr3_aa: CASSHRGTFDVIGTDTQYF; cdr3_nt: TGCGCCAGCAGCCACCGCGGCACGTTCGATGTGATCGGCACAGATACGCAGTATTTT
d_call: NA; v_call: TRBV6-1; j_call: TRBJ1-5; clone_size: NA; cdr3_aa: CASSENIPEIDQPQHF; cdr3_nt: TGTGCCAGCAGTGAAAATATTCCGGAGATTGATCAGCCCCAGCATTTT
d_call: TRBD2; v_call: TRBV7-2; j_call: TRBJ2-7; clone_size: once; cdr3_aa: CASSLPGTSLRDLQYF; cdr3_nt: TGTGCCAGCAGCCTCCCTGGGACTAGCCTTAGAGACCTGCAGTACTTC
d_call: TRBD2; v_call: TRBV15; j_call: TRBJ2-1; clone_size: once; cdr3_aa: CATSRAARGTSGDNEQFF; cdr3_nt: TGTGCCACCAGCAGAGCCGCCCGAGGGACTAGCGGGGACAATGAGCAGTTCTTC
d_call: NA; v_call: TRBV27; j_call: TRBJ1-1; clone_size: NA; cdr3_aa: CASQSNTEAFF; cdr3_nt: TGTGCCAGCCAAAGCAACACTGAAGCTTTCTTT
d_call: NA; v_call: TRBV10-1; j_call: TRBJ2-7; clone_size: NA; cdr3_aa: CASSEWDTEQYF; cdr3_nt: TGCGCCAGCAGTGAATGGGACACCGAGCAGTACTTC
d_call: NA; v_call: TRBV7-9; j_call: TRBJ2-5; clone_size: NA; cdr3_aa: CASSFGGAQETQYF; cdr3_nt: TGTGCCAGCAGCTTTGGCGGGGCGCAAGAGACCCAGTACTTC
d_call: TRBD2; v_call: TRBV7-6; j_call: TRBJ2-6; clone_size: NA; cdr3_aa: CASSLISGTNTGANVLTF; cdr3_nt: TGTGCCAGCAGCTTAATTAGCGGGACGAATACTGGGGCCAACGTCCTGACTTTC
d_call: TRBD1; v_call: TRBV5-5; j_call: TRBJ2-7; clone_size: NA; cdr3_aa: CASSLSRFRGLVSYEQYF; cdr3_nt: TGTGCCAGCAGCTTGTCTCGTTTCAGGGGGCTAGTGAGCTACGAGCAGTACTTC
d_call: NA; v_call: TRBV9; j_call: TRBJ1-2; clone_size: NA; cdr3_aa: CASSSRPNTGSGYTF; cdr3_nt: TGTGCCAGCAGCTCTCGACCGAATACAGGGAGCGGCTACACCTTC
d_call: TRBD2; v_call: TRBV7-9; j_call: TRBJ2-1; clone_size: NA; cdr3_aa: CASRPNLQREGLYNEQFF; cdr3_nt: TGTGCCAGCAGACCCAACCTACAGCGGGAGGGCCTGTACAATGAGCAGTTCTTC
d_call: TRBD1; v_call: TRBV10-3; j_call: TRBJ2-1; clone_size: NA; cdr3_aa: CAISGLGQGSSYNEQFF; cdr3_nt: TGTGCCATCAGTGGGTTGGGACAGGGAAGCTCCTACAATGAGCAGTTCTTC
d_call: NA; v_call: TRBV15; j_call: TRBJ2-7; clone_size: NA; cdr3_aa: CATSRLGRPSEQYF; cdr3_nt: TGTGCCACCAGCAGGCTCGGCAGGCCCTCCGAGCAGTACTTC
d_call: NA; v_call: TRBV19; j_call: TRBJ2-1; clone_size: NA; cdr3_aa: CASSPRVYNEQFF; cdr3_nt: TGTGCCAGTAGTCCGCGGGTCTACAATGAGCAGTTCTTC
d_call: NA; v_call: TRBV4-1; j_call: TRBJ2-5; clone_size: once; cdr3_aa: CASSQRGSLVYPLDRETQYF; cdr3_nt: TGCGCCAGCAGCCAAAGGGGGTCGCTGGTTTACCCCCTAGACCGGGAGACCCAGTACTTC
d_call: NA; v_call: TRBV10-1; j_call: TRBJ2-2; clone_size: NA; cdr3_aa: CASSAGNTGELFF; cdr3_nt: TGCGCCAGCAGCGCGGGGAACACCGGGGAGCTGTTTTTT
d_call: TRBD2; v_call: TRBV7-9; j_call: TRBJ2-1; clone_size: NA; cdr3_aa: CASSPWTSGRADEQFF; cdr3_nt: TGTGCCAGCAGCCCCTGGACTAGCGGGAGGGCTGATGAGCAGTTCTTC
d_call: NA; v_call: TRBV29-1; j_call: TRBJ1-1; clone_size: NA; cdr3_aa: CSVVRDTEAFF; cdr3_nt: TGCAGCGTCGTCAGGGACACTGAAGCTTTCTTT
d_call: NA; v_call: TRBV5-1; j_call: TRBJ1-1; clone_size: NA; cdr3_aa: CASSLGSEAFF; cdr3_nt: TGCGCCAGCAGCTTGGGCAGTGAAGCTTTCTTT
d_call: TRBD2; v_call: TRBV19; j_call: TRBJ2-1; clone_size: NA; cdr3_aa: CASSTSGGSYNEQFF; cdr3_nt: TGTGCCAGTAGTACAAGCGGGGGTAGTTACAATGAGCAGTTCTTC
d_call: TRBD2; v_call: TRBV6-1; j_call: TRBJ2-3; clone_size: NA; cdr3_aa: CASIRLAGGTDTQYF; cdr3_nt: TGTGCCAGCATAAGGCTAGCGGGGGGCACAGATACGCAGTATTTT
d_call: TRBD2; v_call: TRBV5-4; j_call: TRBJ2-3; clone_size: once; cdr3_aa: CASSMTTSGGGPPDTQYF; cdr3_nt: TGTGCCAGCAGCATGACGACTAGCGGGGGGGGGCCGCCAGATACGCAGTATTTT
d_call: NA; v_call: TRBV11-2; j_call: TRBJ2-7; clone_size: few; cdr3_aa: CASSLSLPTPEQYF; cdr3_nt: TGTGCCAGCAGCTTATCCCTACCGACTCCCGAGCAGTACTTC
d_call: NA; v_call: TRBV5-5; j_call: TRBJ1-2; clone_size: NA; cdr3_aa: CASILSDSNYGYTF; cdr3_nt: TGTGCCAGCATACTTTCGGACTCTAACTATGGCTACACCTTC
d_call: NA; v_call: TRBV5-6; j_call: TRBJ1-1; clone_size: NA; cdr3_aa: CASSPPGANTEAFF; cdr3_nt: TGTGCCAGCAGCCCGCCAGGGGCAAACACTGAAGCTTTCTTT
d_call: NA; v_call: TRBV10-1; j_call: TRBJ2-1; clone_size: once; cdr3_aa: CASSEGGSSYNEQFF; cdr3_nt: TGCGCCAGCAGTGAGGGAGGAAGCTCCTACAATGAGCAGTTCTTC
d_call: NA; v_call: TRBV13; j_call: TRBJ1-2; clone_size: NA; cdr3_aa: CASTRVRNYGYTF; cdr3_nt: TGTGCCAGCACCCGAGTCAGGAACTATGGCTACACCTTC
d_call: NA; v_call: TRBV11-2; j_call: TRBJ1-4; clone_size: NA; cdr3_aa: CASSLLGLVANEKLFF; cdr3_nt: TGTGCCAGCAGCCTCCTGGGGCTCGTGGCTAATGAAAAACTGTTTTTT